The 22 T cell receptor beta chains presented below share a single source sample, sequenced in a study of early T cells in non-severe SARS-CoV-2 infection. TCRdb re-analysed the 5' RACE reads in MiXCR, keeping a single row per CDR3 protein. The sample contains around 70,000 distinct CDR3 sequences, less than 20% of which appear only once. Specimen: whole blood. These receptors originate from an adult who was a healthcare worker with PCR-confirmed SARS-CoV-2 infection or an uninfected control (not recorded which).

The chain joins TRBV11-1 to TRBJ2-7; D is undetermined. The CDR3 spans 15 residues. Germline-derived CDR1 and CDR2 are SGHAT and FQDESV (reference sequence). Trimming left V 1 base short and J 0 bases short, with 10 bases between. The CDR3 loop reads CASSLGAEFSYEQYF. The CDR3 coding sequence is TGTGCCAGCAGCTTAGGGGCGGAATTCTCCTACGAGCAGTACTTC.

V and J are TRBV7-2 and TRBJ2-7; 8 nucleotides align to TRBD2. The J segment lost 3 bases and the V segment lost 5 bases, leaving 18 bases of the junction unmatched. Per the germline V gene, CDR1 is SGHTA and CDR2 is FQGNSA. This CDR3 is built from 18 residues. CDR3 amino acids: CASSPRSRSGTRGYEQYF. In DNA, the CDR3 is TGTGCCAGCAGCCCCAGAAGCAGGTCCGGGACTAGGGGCTACGAGCAGTACTTC.

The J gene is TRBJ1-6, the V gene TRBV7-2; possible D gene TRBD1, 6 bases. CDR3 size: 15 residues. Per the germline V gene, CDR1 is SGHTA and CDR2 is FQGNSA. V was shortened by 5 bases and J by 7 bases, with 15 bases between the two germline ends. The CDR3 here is CASSTPTGRNSPLHF. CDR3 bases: TGTGCCAGCAGCACCCCGACAGGCCGGAATTCACCCCTCCACTTT.

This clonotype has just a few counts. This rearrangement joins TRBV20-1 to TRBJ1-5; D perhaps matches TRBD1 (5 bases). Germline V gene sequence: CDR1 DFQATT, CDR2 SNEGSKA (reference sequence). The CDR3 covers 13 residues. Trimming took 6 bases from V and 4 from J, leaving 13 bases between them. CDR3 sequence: CSATKRGNQPQHF. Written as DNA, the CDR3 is TGCAGTGCAACCAAGCGGGGGAATCAGCCCCAGCATTTT.

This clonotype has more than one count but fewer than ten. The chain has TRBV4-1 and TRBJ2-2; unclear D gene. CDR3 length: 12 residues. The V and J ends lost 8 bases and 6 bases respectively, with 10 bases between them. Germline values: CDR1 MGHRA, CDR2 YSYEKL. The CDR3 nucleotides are TGCGCCAGCGGGGTAGTCCCCGGGGAGCTGTTTTTT. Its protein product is CASGVVPGELFF.

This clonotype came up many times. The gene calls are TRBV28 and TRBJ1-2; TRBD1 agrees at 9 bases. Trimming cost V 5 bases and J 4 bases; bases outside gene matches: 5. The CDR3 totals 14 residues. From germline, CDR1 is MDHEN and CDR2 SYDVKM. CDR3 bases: TGTGCCAGCAGTATCGGGACAGGGATCTATGGCTACACCTTC. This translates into CASSIGTGIYGYTF.

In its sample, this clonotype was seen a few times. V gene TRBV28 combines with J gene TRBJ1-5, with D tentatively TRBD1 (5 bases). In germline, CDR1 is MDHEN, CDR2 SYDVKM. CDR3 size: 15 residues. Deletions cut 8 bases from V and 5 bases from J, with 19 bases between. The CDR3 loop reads CASVEGRQLYQPQHF. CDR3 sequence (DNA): TGTGCCAGCGTGGAGGGACGGCAGCTTTATCAGCCCCAGCATTTT.

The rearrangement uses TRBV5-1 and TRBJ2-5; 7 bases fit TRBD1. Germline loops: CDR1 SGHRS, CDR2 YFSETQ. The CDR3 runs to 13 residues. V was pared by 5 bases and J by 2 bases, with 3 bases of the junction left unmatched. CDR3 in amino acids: CASRDRIQETQYF. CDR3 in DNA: TGCGCCAGCAGGGACAGGATACAAGAGACCCAGTACTTC.

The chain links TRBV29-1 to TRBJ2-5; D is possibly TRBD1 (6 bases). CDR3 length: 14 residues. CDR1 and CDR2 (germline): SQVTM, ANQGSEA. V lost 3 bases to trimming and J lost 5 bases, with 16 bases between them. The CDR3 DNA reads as TGCAGCGTTGATCGGACAGATCGACCCGAGACCCAGTACTTC. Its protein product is CSVDRTDRPETQYF.

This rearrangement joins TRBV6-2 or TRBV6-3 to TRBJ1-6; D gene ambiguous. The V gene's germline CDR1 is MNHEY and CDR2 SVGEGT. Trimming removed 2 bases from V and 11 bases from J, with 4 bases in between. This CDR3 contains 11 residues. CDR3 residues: CASSYGAPLHF. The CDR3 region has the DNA TGTGCCAGCAGTTACGGAGCACCCCTCCACTTT.

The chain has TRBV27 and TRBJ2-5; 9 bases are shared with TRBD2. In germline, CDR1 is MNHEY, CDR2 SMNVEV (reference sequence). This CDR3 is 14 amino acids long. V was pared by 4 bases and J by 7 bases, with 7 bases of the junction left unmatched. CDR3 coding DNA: TGTGCCAGCAGTTCTATAGCACTAGCGGGGACCCAGTACTTC. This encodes CASSSIALAGTQYF.

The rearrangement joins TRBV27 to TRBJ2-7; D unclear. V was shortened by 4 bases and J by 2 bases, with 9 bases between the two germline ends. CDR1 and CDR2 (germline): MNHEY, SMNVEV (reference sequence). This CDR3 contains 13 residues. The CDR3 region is CASSSAVTYEQYF. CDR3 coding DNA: TGTGCCAGCAGTTCCGCCGTCACCTACGAGCAGTACTTC.

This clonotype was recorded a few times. CDR3 loop: CASSPPRNTEAFF. DNA of the CDR3: TGTGCCAGCAGCCCCCCCCGGAACACTGAAGCTTTCTTT. The rearrangement joins TRBV11-2 to TRBJ1-1; D call uncertain. Deletions cut 5 bases from V and 1 base from J, with 8 bases between. Germline CDR1 SGHAT, CDR2 FQNNGV. This CDR3 has 13 residues.

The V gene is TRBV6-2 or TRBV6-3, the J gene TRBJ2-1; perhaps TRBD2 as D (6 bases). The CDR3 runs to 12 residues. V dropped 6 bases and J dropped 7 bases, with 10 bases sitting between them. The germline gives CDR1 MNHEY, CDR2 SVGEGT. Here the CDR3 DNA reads TGTGCCAGCAGCGGGAGTAGAAATGAGCAGTTCTTC. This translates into CASSGSRNEQFF.

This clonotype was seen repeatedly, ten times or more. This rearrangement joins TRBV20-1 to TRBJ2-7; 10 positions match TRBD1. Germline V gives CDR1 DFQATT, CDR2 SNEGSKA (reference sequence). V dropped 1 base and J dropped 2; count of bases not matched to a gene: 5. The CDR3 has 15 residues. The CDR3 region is CSARASGTGAYEQYF. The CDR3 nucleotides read TGCAGTGCTAGAGCCTCCGGGACAGGGGCCTACGAGCAGTACTTC.

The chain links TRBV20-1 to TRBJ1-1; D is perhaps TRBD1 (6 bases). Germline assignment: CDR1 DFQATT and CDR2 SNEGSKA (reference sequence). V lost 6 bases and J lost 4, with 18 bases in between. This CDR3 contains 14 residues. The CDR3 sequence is CSAERAGARTEAFF. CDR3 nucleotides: TGCAGTGCGGAGAGAGCGGGGGCGCGCACTGAAGCTTTCTTT.

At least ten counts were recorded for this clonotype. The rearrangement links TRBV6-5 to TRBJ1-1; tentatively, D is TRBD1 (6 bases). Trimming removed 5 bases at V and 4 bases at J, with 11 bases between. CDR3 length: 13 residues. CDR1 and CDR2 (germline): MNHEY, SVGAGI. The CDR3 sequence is CASSKQGTTEAFF. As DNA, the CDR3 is TGTGCCAGCAGTAAACAGGGTACCACTGAAGCTTTCTTT.

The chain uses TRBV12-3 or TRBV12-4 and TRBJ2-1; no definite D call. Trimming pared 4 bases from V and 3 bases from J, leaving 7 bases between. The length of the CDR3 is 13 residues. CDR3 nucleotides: TGTGCCAGCAGTTCAGAAGGCTACAATGAGCAGTTCTTC. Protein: CASSSEGYNEQFF.

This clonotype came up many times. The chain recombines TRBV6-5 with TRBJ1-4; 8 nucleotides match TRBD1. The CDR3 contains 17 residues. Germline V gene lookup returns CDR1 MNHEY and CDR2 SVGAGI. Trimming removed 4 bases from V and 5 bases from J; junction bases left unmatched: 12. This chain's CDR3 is CASSSSPGTGQNEKLFF. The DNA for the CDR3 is TGTGCCAGCAGTTCCTCCCCGGGGACAGGACAAAATGAAAAACTGTTTTTT.

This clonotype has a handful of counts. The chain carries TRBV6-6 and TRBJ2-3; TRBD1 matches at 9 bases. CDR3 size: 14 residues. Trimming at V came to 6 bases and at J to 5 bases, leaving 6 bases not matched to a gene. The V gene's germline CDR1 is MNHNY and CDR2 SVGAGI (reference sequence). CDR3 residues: CASSLGQGGDTQYF. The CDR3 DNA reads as TGTGCCAGCAGCCTGGGACAGGGCGGAGATACGCAGTATTTT.

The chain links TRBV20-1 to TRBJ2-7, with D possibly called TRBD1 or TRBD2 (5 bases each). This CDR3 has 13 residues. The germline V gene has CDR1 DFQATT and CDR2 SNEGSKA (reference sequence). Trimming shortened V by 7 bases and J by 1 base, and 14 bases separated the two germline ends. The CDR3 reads CSVGGSSSYEQYF. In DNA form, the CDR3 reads TGCAGTGTTGGGGGTAGCTCTTCCTACGAGCAGTACTTC.

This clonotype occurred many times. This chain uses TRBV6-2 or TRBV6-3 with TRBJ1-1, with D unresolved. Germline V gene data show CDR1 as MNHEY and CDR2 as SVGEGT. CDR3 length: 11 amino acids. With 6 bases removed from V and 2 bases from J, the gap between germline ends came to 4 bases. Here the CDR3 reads CASRVNTEAFF. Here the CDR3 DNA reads TGTGCCAGCAGGGTTAACACTGAAGCTTTCTTT.